These 24 T cell receptor beta chains came from one sample sequenced in a study of type 1 regulatory T cells. These receptors have no known antigen. TCRdb recomputed calls from the reads with MiXCR, one row per CDR3 protein. The data contain over 55,000 distinct CDR3 sequences, about 50% of them singletons. Material for sequencing was cultured non-Tr1 T cells, either the whole culture or a sorted T cell fraction (not recorded which). All receptors derive from a human donor in good health.

This clonotype was seen a handful of times. V usage is TRBV7-6 and J usage is TRBJ2-3, with 7 bases matching TRBD2. Per germline, CDR1 SGHVS and CDR2 FNYEAQ. CDR3 size: 15 residues. J gave up 1 base and V 1 base, and 2 bases lay outside the gene matches. In DNA, the CDR3 is TGTGCCAGCAGCTTAGGGCTAGCGGGCACAGATACGCAGTATTTT. Its protein product is CASSLGLAGTDTQYF.

This clonotype has just a few counts. The V call is TRBV4-2, the J call TRBJ1-5; D remains ambiguous. The CDR3 covers 13 residues. V gave up 0 bases and J gave up 9 bases, with 9 bases separating them. The germline V gene encodes CDR1 LGHNA and CDR2 YNFKEQ. The chain's CDR3 is CASSQDVGRPQHF. For the CDR3, the DNA is TGTGCCAGCAGCCAAGATGTGGGGAGGCCCCAGCATTTT.

This chain connects TRBV7-9 to TRBJ2-5, with D maybe TRBD2 (6 bases). V lost 1 base and J lost 4, with 10 bases in between. Germline lookup yields CDR1 SEHNR and CDR2 FQNEAQ (reference sequence). This CDR3 has 14 residues. Written as DNA, the CDR3 is TGTGCCAGCAGCTTAGGGGTTAGCGGAGAGACCCAGTACTTC. This sequence encodes CASSLGVSGETQYF.

The chain is built from TRBV5-1 and TRBJ2-5, with D hard to call. Trimming took off 4 bases at V and 5 bases at J, with 12 bases between the two ends. The CDR3 extends over 13 amino acids. Germline lookup yields CDR1 SGHRS and CDR2 YFSETQ. This CDR3 reads CASSLGSGETQYF. The CDR3 DNA reads TGCGCCAGCAGCCTGGGAAGTGGGGAGACCCAGTACTTC. Using reference TRBV5-1 and TRBJ2-5 for the parts outside the CDR3, the full variable domain is KAGVTQTPRYLIKTRGQQVTLSCSPISGHRSVSWYQQTPGQGLQFLFEYFSETQRNKGNFPGRFSGRQFSNSRSEMNVSTLELGDSALYLCASSLGSGETQYFGPGTRLLVL.

V gene TRBV5-1 combines with J gene TRBJ1-1; TRBD1 matches 9 bases. The CDR3 runs to 15 residues. Germline-derived CDR1 and CDR2 are SGHRS and YFSETQ. Trimming removed 4 bases from V and 1 base from J; junction bases left unmatched: 5. CDR3 loop: CASSLRTGANTEAFF. Written as DNA, the CDR3 is TGCGCCAGCAGCCTTCGGACAGGGGCGAACACTGAAGCTTTCTTT.

The chain is built from TRBV3-1 and TRBJ2-1; 7 nucleotides line up with TRBD2. The CDR3 has 17 amino acids. The germline V gene has CDR1 LGHDT and CDR2 YNNKEL (reference sequence). Trimming at V came to 5 bases and at J to 9 bases, leaving 19 bases not matched to a gene. The CDR3 reads CASSTRSGLRVGSEQFF. CDR3 coding DNA: TGTGCCAGCAGCACCAGGTCGGGACTACGCGTTGGGAGTGAGCAGTTCTTC.

V usage is TRBV30 and J usage is TRBJ1-1; D may be TRBD1 (6 bases). The CDR3 has 14 residues. Germline CDR1 reads GTSNPN; CDR2 reads SVGIG (reference sequence). Trimming left V 6 bases short and J 1 base short, with 15 bases between. The CDR3 sequence: CACWDTSRNTEAFF. The CDR3, as DNA: TGTGCCTGCTGGGACACCTCGAGGAACACTGAAGCTTTCTTT.

V and J are TRBV5-1 and TRBJ1-6; 8 positions match TRBD1. Looked up from germline, CDR1 is SGHRS and CDR2 is YFSETQ. V lost 4 bases and J lost 9; bases outside the gene matches: 12. This CDR3 is 16 amino acids long. In DNA, the CDR3 is TGCGCCAGCAGCCTGCAGGGGGCGGACGGGGGTTCACCCCTCCACTTT. Translated, it gives CASSLQGADGGSPLHF.

There are a few counts of this clonotype. The CDR3 nucleotides are TGTGCCAGCAGTGGCCCGGGGCGGCGTTATGGCTACACCTTC. This gives the protein CASSGPGRRYGYTF. This chain joins TRBV6-1 and TRBJ1-2; D may be TRBD1 (5 bases). The length of the CDR3 is 14 residues. Germline values: CDR1 MNHNS, CDR2 SASEGT. V was clipped by 4 bases and J by 5 bases, with 14 bases between them.

V gene TRBV12-3 or TRBV12-4 combines with J gene TRBJ1-5; D ambiguous. The CDR3 is 15 residues long. With 1 base removed from V and 6 bases from J, the gap between germline ends came to 13 bases. The CDR3, as DNA: TGTGCCAGCAGTTTAGGACCCGCCGTTGGTCAGCCCCAGCATTTT. This codes for CASSLGPAVGQPQHF.

This clonotype was found a few times. The gene calls are TRBV5-5 and TRBJ1-2; TRBD1 matches at 7 bases. This CDR3 is 15 amino acids long. CDR1 and CDR2 (germline): SGHKS, YYEKEE (reference sequence). The ends lost 7 bases at V and 2 bases at J; junction bases unmatched: 11. The CDR3 coding sequence is TGTGCCAGCGACGTGACAGGGAGGTTCAACTATGGCTACACCTTC. Translating it yields CASDVTGRFNYGYTF. The full variable domain, in which reference TRBV5-5 and TRBJ1-2 provide the parts outside the CDR3, is DAGVTQSPTHLIKTRGQQVTLRCSPISGHKSVSWYQQVLGQGPQFIFQYYEKEERGRGNFPDRFSARQFPNYSSELNVNALLLGDSALYLCASDVTGRFNYGYTFGSGTRLTVV.

This clonotype has just a few counts. The gene calls are TRBV7-2 and TRBJ2-1; TRBD2 might be the D (5 bases). The length of the CDR3 is 13 residues. V shed 1 base and J shed 9 bases, with 10 bases lying between them. Looked up from germline, CDR1 is SGHTA and CDR2 is FQGNSA. CDR3 DNA: TGTGCCAGCAGCTTAGGGTCCGCGGGTGAGCAGTTCTTC. This codes for CASSLGSAGEQFF.

The genes are TRBV12-3 or TRBV12-4 and TRBJ1-5; tentative D call: TRBD1 (5 bases). The CDR3 has 15 residues. V lost 0 bases and J lost 1, with 7 bases in between. CDR3 DNA sequence: TGTGCCAGCAGTTTAGCGGGGGAAAGCAATCAGCCCCAGCATTTT. Translation gives CASSLAGESNQPQHF.

The chain links TRBV10-3 to TRBJ1-4; D remains unclear. CDR3 length equals 12 residues. Trimming left V 6 bases short and J 5 bases short, with 7 bases between. In germline, CDR1 is ENHRY, CDR2 SYGVKD. The CDR3 sequence: CAISQGNEKLFF. Here the CDR3 DNA reads TGTGCCATCAGCCAAGGAAATGAAAAACTGTTTTTT.

The rearrangement joins TRBV12-3 or TRBV12-4 to TRBJ1-4, with a tentative D call TRBD1 (5 bases). The V end lost 5 bases, the J end lost 2 bases, and 12 bases lay between the germline ends. CDR3 length: 15 amino acids. The CDR3 nucleotides read TGTGCCAGCAGTCAGCAGGGCGGGACTAATGAAAAACTGTTTTTT. The encoded protein is CASSQQGGTNEKLFF.

The chain is built from TRBV29-1 and TRBJ1-2, with D tentatively TRBD1 (5 bases). V was clipped by 4 bases and J by 0 bases, with 15 bases between them. The CDR3 is 15 residues long. Germline loops: CDR1 SQVTM, CDR2 ANQGSEA. The CDR3, as DNA: TGCAGCGTTGGGGAGGAGACAGTGCCTAACTATGGCTACACCTTC. Residues: CSVGEETVPNYGYTF.

The chain carries TRBV12-3 or TRBV12-4 and TRBJ1-2; D remains ambiguous. V gave up 2 bases and J gave up 8 bases, with 6 bases separating them. CDR3 length equals 11 residues. The CDR3 DNA reads as TGTGCCAGCAGTTTACTTGGAGGCTACACCTTC. It codes for CASSLLGGYTF.

The chain uses TRBV27 and TRBJ2-2, with TRBD2 matching over 14 bases. V shed 1 base, J shed 1 base, and the junction held 5 bases outside the gene matches. CDR3 size: 19 residues. In germline, CDR1 is MNHEY, CDR2 SMNVEV (reference sequence). The DNA of the CDR3 is TGTGCCAGCAGTTTATATGGACTAGCGGGGGGCCGGAACACCGGGGAGCTGTTTTTT. Encoded protein: CASSLYGLAGGRNTGELFF.

V is TRBV19 and J is TRBJ1-1; 7 positions agree with TRBD1. Germline V lookup: CDR1 LNHDA, CDR2 SQIVND (reference sequence). V trimming: 7 bases; J trimming: 4 bases; junction bases outside the gene matches: 6. CDR3 length: 13 amino acids. The CDR3 is CASIGQGGTEAFF. The CDR3 nucleotides are TGTGCCAGTATTGGGCAGGGGGGCACTGAAGCTTTCTTT. Based on the CDR3 plus reference TRBV19 and TRBJ1-1, the full variable domain is DGGITQSPKYLFRKEGQNVTLSCEQNLNHDAMYWYRQDPGQGLRLIYYSQIVNDFQKGDIAEGYSVSREKKESFPLTVTSAQKNPTAFYLCASIGQGGTEAFFGQGTRLTVV.

The V call is TRBV16, the J call TRBJ2-3; D gene ambiguous. V lost 2 bases, J lost 0 bases, and 9 bases lay in between. CDR1 is KGHSY, CDR2 FQNENV, per germline. This CDR3 is built from 15 residues. CDR3 coding DNA: TGTGCCAGCAGCCAAGGGTACTCTAGCACAGATACGCAGTATTTT. Its translation is CASSQGYSSTDTQYF.

The V gene is TRBV4-3, the J gene TRBJ2-3; D gene unclear. Germline assignment: CDR1 LGHNA and CDR2 YSLEER. The V end lost 2 bases, the J end lost 6 bases, and 12 bases lay between the germline ends. The CDR3 has 14 amino acids. The CDR3 loop is CASSQQTLGDTQYF. The CDR3, as DNA: TGCGCCAGCAGCCAACAAACACTTGGGGATACGCAGTATTTT.

This clonotype was counted between two and nine times. The V and J genes are TRBV6-1 and TRBJ2-7, with 10 bases lining up with TRBD1. In germline, CDR1 is MNHNS, CDR2 SASEGT. The CDR3 covers 13 residues. V lost 4 bases and J lost 10; bases outside the gene matches: 7. The CDR3 DNA reads TGTGCCAGCAGTGGCGGGACAGGGGTAGTTCAGTACTTC. It encodes CASSGGTGVVQYF.

The chain combines TRBV7-2 with TRBJ1-5; no firm D call. V was cut by 5 bases and J by 4 bases, with 9 bases left in between. The CDR3 contains 13 residues. Germline V CDR1 and CDR2: SGHTA, FQGNSA. CDR3 sequence: CASSPSTNQPQHF. The DNA of the CDR3 is TGTGCCAGCAGCCCGTCCACAAATCAGCCCCAGCATTTT.

This clonotype was picked up a small number of times. This chain uses TRBV20-1 with TRBJ2-3, with D perhaps given as TRBD1 or TRBD2 (5 bases each). Trimming took off 5 bases at V and 0 bases at J, with 15 bases between the two ends. The CDR3 loop spans 15 amino acids. Germline CDR1 reads DFQATT; CDR2 reads SNEGSKA (reference sequence). The CDR3 region is CSARLGASSTDTQYF. CDR3 bases: TGCAGTGCTCGCCTCGGGGCTTCTAGCACAGATACGCAGTATTTT.